This passage covers 16 T cell receptor beta chains from one sample sequenced in a study of blood T cells in healthy people across ages. It was with a sample-barcoded 5' primer and a J-beta primer mix that a second PCR of roughly 6 to 12 cycles was run. TCRdb itself ran the 5' RACE reads through MiXCR, one entry per CDR3 protein. Counted here are around 1.7 million distinct CDR3 sequences, 28% occurring once; the ten biggest clones make up about 7.7%. Sample: blood. All receptors derive from a woman in her 30s in good health.

V gene TRBV7-2 combines with J gene TRBJ1-5, with D perhaps TRBD1 (6 bases). V gave up 5 bases and J gave up 7 bases, with 18 bases separating them. This CDR3 is 15 amino acids long. The germline V gene encodes CDR1 SGHTA and CDR2 FQGNSA. CDR3 nucleotides: TGTGCCAGCAGCCCTCAGGGGCAGAGTCGCCAGCCCCAGCATTTT. Amino acid sequence: CASSPQGQSRQPQHF.

A few counts support this clonotype. The DNA for the CDR3 is TGTGCCAGCAGCTTAGAGGCTCCTAGGCAGTACTTC. This encodes CASSLEAPRQYF. The rearrangement uses TRBV7-2 and TRBJ2-7; D is unclear. The germline CDR1 and CDR2 sequences are SGHTA and FQGNSA. Trimming cost V 1 base and J 9 bases, with 10 bases left between them. This CDR3 has 12 residues.

This clonotype has just one count. A single base separates this from a much larger clone, so it may be a read error. Here the CDR3 DNA reads TGTGCCAGCAGCCGGTGGCGGGGGGGCCAAGATGAGCAGTACTTC. The encoded protein is CASSRWRGGQDEQYF. V and J are TRBV11-2 and TRBJ2-5; 9 nucleotides match TRBD2. Per germline, CDR1 SGHAT and CDR2 FQNNGV. The CDR3 extends over 15 amino acids. The J segment lost 11 bases and the V segment lost 5 bases, leaving 15 bases of the junction unmatched.

This clonotype was counted many times. The chain joins TRBV12-3 or TRBV12-4 to TRBJ2-6; D is perhaps TRBD1 (7 bases). CDR3 size: 18 residues. Trimming left V 3 bases short and J 0 bases short, with 15 bases between. The DNA for the CDR3 is TGTGCCAGCAGTTTGGCCGCGGGACAGAGCTCTGGGGCCAACGTCCTGACTTTC. It codes for CASSLAAGQSSGANVLTF.

The genes are TRBV5-1 and TRBJ2-2; possible D gene TRBD1, 5 bases. Trimming removed 4 bases at V and 7 bases at J, with 11 bases between. This CDR3 has 13 residues. In germline, CDR1 is SGHRS, CDR2 YFSETQ. CDR3 nucleotides: TGCGCCAGCAGCCAACAGGAAAACGGGGAGCTGTTTTTT. Its translation is CASSQQENGELFF. The full variable domain, rest sourced from reference TRBV5-1 and TRBJ2-2, is KAGVTQTPRYLIKTRGQQVTLSCSPISGHRSVSWYQQTPGQGLQFLFEYFSETQRNKGNFPGRFSGRQFSNSRSEMNVSTLELGDSALYLCASSQQENGELFFGEGSRLTVL.

This clonotype was seen repeatedly, ten times or more. This sequence joins TRBV29-1 and TRBJ2-1; 8 nucleotides match TRBD1. CDR1 is SQVTM and CDR2 is ANQGSEA in the germline V gene. There are 15 residues in the CDR3. The trim removed 6 bases at V and 6 bases at J, leaving 13 bases unmatched. This CDR3 is CSVTGRSDRGNEQFF. The CDR3 DNA reads as TGCAGCGTGACAGGGAGGTCCGACAGGGGCAATGAGCAGTTCTTC.

V gene TRBV20-1 combines with J gene TRBJ2-7, with 14 bases aligning to TRBD2. Germline V lookup: CDR1 DFQATT, CDR2 SNEGSKA (reference sequence). The CDR3 loop spans 16 amino acids. V lost 3 bases to trimming and J lost 7 bases; unmatched junction nucleotides: 11. CDR3 coding DNA: TGCAGTGCTAGTGGTGGACTAGCGGGAGGAGTCAATGAGCAGTACTTC. It translates to CSASGGLAGGVNEQYF.

The J gene is TRBJ1-1, the V gene TRBV5-1, with D maybe TRBD1 (5 bases). Deletions cut 7 bases from V and 10 bases from J, with 23 bases between. The germline V gene has CDR1 SGHRS and CDR2 YFSETQ. The CDR3 extends over 14 amino acids. CDR3 residues: CASREGPRLRGAFF. The CDR3 nucleotides are TGCGCCAGCCGGGAGGGACCGAGACTCCGGGGAGCTTTCTTT.

This clonotype has ten or more counts. V is TRBV29-1 and J is TRBJ2-7; maybe TRBD1 (6 bases). With 6 bases removed from V and 7 bases from J, the gap between germline ends came to 16 bases. The CDR3 has 12 amino acids. Germline V lookup: CDR1 SQVTM, CDR2 ANQGSEA. The CDR3 sequence is CSVQGQSKEQYF. CDR3 coding DNA: TGCAGCGTCCAAGGACAGAGCAAAGAGCAGTACTTC.

This clonotype appeared a few times. The CDR3 protein is CASSDGTYGNQPQHF. CDR3 bases: TGTGCCAGCAGTGACGGAACTTATGGCAATCAGCCCCAGCATTTT. The chain recombines TRBV2 with TRBJ1-5; no reliable D call. V lost 3 bases, J lost 2 bases, and 11 bases lay in between. This CDR3 region has 15 residues. The germline CDR1 and CDR2 sequences are SNHLY and FYNNEI.

This clonotype was detected ten times or more. V and J are TRBV29-1 and TRBJ2-7; no firm D call. Trimming shortened V by 3 bases and J by 0 bases, and 15 bases separated the two germline ends. In germline, CDR1 is SQVTM, CDR2 ANQGSEA. The CDR3 runs to 15 residues. CDR3 amino acids: CSVDGLGSSSYEQYF. CDR3 DNA sequence: TGCAGCGTTGATGGGCTAGGCTCGAGCTCCTACGAGCAGTACTTC.

The chain recombines TRBV7-2 with TRBJ2-3, with 8 bases lining up with TRBD1. CDR3 length equals 17 residues. With V trimmed by 0 bases and J by 14 bases, 19 bases remained unmatched. Germline loops: CDR1 SGHTA, CDR2 FQGNSA. CDR3: CASSLASGGAILIPMYF. Here the CDR3 DNA reads TGTGCCAGCAGCTTAGCCTCAGGGGGCGCGATTCTCATCCCCATGTATTTT.

J is TRBJ2-5 and V is TRBV28, with 11 bases identical to TRBD2. The CDR3 totals 14 residues. From germline, CDR1 is MDHEN and CDR2 SYDVKM. V gave up 6 bases and J gave up 11 bases; unmatched junction bases: 11. This CDR3 is CASRFSGGAREQYF. Here the CDR3 DNA reads TGTGCCAGCAGATTTAGCGGGGGGGCCCGAGAGCAGTACTTC.

At least ten counts were recorded for this clonotype. This chain connects TRBV5-1 to TRBJ2-1; 8 bases align to TRBD1. V was pared by 4 bases and J by 9 bases, with 9 bases of the junction left unmatched. The CDR3 length is 14 residues. Germline CDR1 and CDR2: SGHRS and YFSETQ. For the CDR3, the DNA is TGCGCCAGCAGCGGCAGGGGGCTTGACGGTGAGCAGTTCTTC. Amino acid sequence: CASSGRGLDGEQFF.

This clonotype was counted at least ten times. V gene TRBV20-1 combines with J gene TRBJ2-4; D tentatively reads TRBD1 or TRBD2 (6 bases each). Trimming left V 5 bases short and J 3 bases short, with 11 bases between. The CDR3 length is 13 residues. CDR1 is DFQATT and CDR2 is SNEGSKA in the germline V gene (reference sequence). The CDR3 loop is CSALGGGKNIQYF. In nucleotides, the CDR3 is TGCAGTGCTCTCGGAGGGGGCAAAAACATTCAGTACTTC.

This clonotype was counted only a few times. The chain links TRBV29-1 to TRBJ2-7; D perhaps matches TRBD2 (6 bases). Per germline, CDR1 SQVTM and CDR2 ANQGSEA. The CDR3 is 13 residues long. V gave up 7 bases and J gave up 4 bases, with 17 bases separating them. The CDR3 is CSGSEGTMYEQYF. In DNA form, the CDR3 reads TGCAGCGGGTCGGAGGGTACCATGTACGAGCAGTACTTC.